The 26 T cell receptor beta chains below were found in one sample sequenced in a study of human T cells and chemical hapten exposure. TCRdb analysed the RACE reads with MiXCR anew, one entry per CDR3 protein. Of 330,000 or so distinct CDR3 sequences in the sample, just under 6.5% are singletons; the top ten hold more than 5.5%. As to time point: patch test 2, 6 weeks after DPC sensitization. Treatment noted: therapeutic diphenylcyclopropenone sensitization with weekly scalp DPC. The source was whole blood, collected in connection with sensitization to the hapten diphenylcyclopropenone (DPC). These receptors all come from a woman aged 18-29 years with alopecia areata. Some clones in this sample may be carry-over from other donors' samples.

This clonotype was picked up a small number of times. This rearrangement joins TRBV28 to TRBJ1-5, with a tentative D call TRBD1 (6 bases). The germline V and J ends were trimmed by 6 bases and 2 bases, with 14 bases remaining between them. This CDR3 is built from 15 residues. Germline V gene lookup returns CDR1 MDHEN and CDR2 SYDVKM. This CDR3 reads CASSPTGDGNQPQHF. Written as DNA, the CDR3 is TGTGCCAGCAGCCCGACAGGCGACGGCAATCAGCCCCAGCATTTT.

This clonotype was found a few times. This chain uses TRBV29-1 with TRBJ1-4, with 7 bases aligning to TRBD1. This CDR3 spans 13 amino acids. Germline V gene lookup returns CDR1 SQVTM and CDR2 ANQGSEA. V dropped 6 bases and J dropped 4; count of bases not matched to a gene: 5. The CDR3 loop is CSVRDRLNEKLFF. As DNA, the CDR3 is TGCAGCGTACGGGACAGACTTAATGAAAAACTGTTTTTT.

This clonotype showed up many times. CDR3 protein: CAIGEPGDSNQPQHF. CDR3 coding DNA: TGTGCCATCGGGGAGCCAGGGGATAGCAATCAGCCCCAGCATTTT. V is TRBV10-3 and J is TRBJ1-5; D may be TRBD1 (6 bases). Per germline, CDR1 ENHRY and CDR2 SYGVKD. Trimming cost V 8 bases and J 0 bases, with 14 bases left between them. The CDR3 runs 15 residues.

This clonotype was counted at least ten times. The V call is TRBV27, the J call TRBJ2-7; maybe TRBD1 (6 bases). The germline V gene has CDR1 MNHEY and CDR2 SMNVEV (reference sequence). The V and J ends lost 6 bases and 4 bases respectively, with 19 bases between them. The CDR3 runs to 15 residues. CDR3: CASRVYQQGLYEQYF. Here the CDR3 DNA reads TGTGCCAGCAGAGTCTATCAGCAGGGGCTTTACGAGCAGTACTTC.

The chain carries TRBV6-5 and TRBJ2-7, with 8 nucleotides matching TRBD1. CDR3 length: 15 residues. V was pared by 6 bases and J by 4 bases, with 11 bases of the junction left unmatched. Germline CDR1 and CDR2: MNHEY and SVGAGI. The CDR3 sequence: CASSPGTGAVYEQYF. The CDR3 DNA follows: TGTGCCAGCAGCCCCGGGACAGGAGCAGTGTACGAGCAGTACTTC.

Ten or more counts support this clonotype. V and J are TRBV7-9 and TRBJ1-4, with D possibly matching TRBD1 (5 bases). The V end lost 1 base, the J end lost 7 bases, and 16 bases lay between the germline ends. CDR1 is SEHNR and CDR2 is FQNEAQ in the germline V gene (reference sequence). The CDR3 is made up of 16 amino acids. CDR3 in DNA: TGTGCCAGCAGCTTAGACGTGCAGGGTGTTAGTGAAAAACTGTTTTTT. Translating it yields CASSLDVQGVSEKLFF.

The rearrangement uses TRBV3-1 and TRBJ1-1, with 7 bases aligning to TRBD1. V lost 5 bases and J lost 8; bases outside the gene matches: 5. This CDR3 is 12 amino acids long. Germline V gene sequence: CDR1 LGHDT, CDR2 YNNKEL (reference sequence). The CDR3 spells CASSWNRGEAFF. For the CDR3, the DNA is TGTGCCAGCAGCTGGAACAGGGGAGAAGCTTTCTTT.

The V call is TRBV12-3 or TRBV12-4, the J call TRBJ2-5, with TRBD2 matching 11 bases. The V gene end was trimmed by 3 bases and the J gene end by 4 bases; junction bases not matched to a gene: 7. CDR3 size: 16 residues. CDR3 region: CASSFSGLAVVETQYF. The CDR3 DNA follows: TGTGCCAGCAGTTTCTCGGGACTAGCGGTGGTAGAGACCCAGTACTTC.

This clonotype was recorded many times. The chain carries TRBV12-3 or TRBV12-4 and TRBJ2-5; D is unclear. V shed 3 bases and J shed 3 bases, with 5 bases lying between them. The CDR3 has 12 amino acids. The CDR3 nucleotides read TGTGCCAGCAGTTTTACGGAAGAGACCCAGTACTTC. It codes for CASSFTEETQYF.

This clonotype was found a few times. The genes are TRBV6-5 and TRBJ1-2; 9 bases match TRBD1. The CDR3 loop spans 14 amino acids. CDR1 and CDR2 from the germline V gene are MNHEY and SVGAGI. The J segment lost 4 bases and the V segment lost 6 bases, leaving 6 bases of the junction unmatched. CDR3 region: CASRFPGQGYGYTF. The CDR3 nucleotides read TGTGCCAGCAGATTCCCGGGACAGGGCTATGGCTACACCTTC.

This clonotype was found many times. The chain is built from TRBV7-4 and TRBJ2-2; D call uncertain. Trimming removed 5 bases from V and 2 bases from J, with 18 bases in between. Germline V gives CDR1 SGHVT, CDR2 SQSDAQ. CDR3 length equals 17 residues. This CDR3 is CASSPPTRHTNTGELFF. In DNA form, the CDR3 reads TGTGCCAGCAGCCCGCCGACACGGCATACAAACACCGGGGAGCTGTTTTTT.

This sequence joins TRBV6-6 and TRBJ1-3; a weak D match, TRBD1 (5 bases). CDR3 length equals 16 residues. V was trimmed by 5 bases and J by 0 bases, leaving 14 bases between them. In germline, CDR1 is MNHNY, CDR2 SVGAGI (reference sequence). Here the CDR3 reads CASSPPGFLSGNTIYF. The CDR3 coding sequence is TGTGCCAGCAGTCCCCCAGGGTTTCTCTCTGGAAACACCATATATTTT.

This clonotype has a count of ten or more. J is TRBJ1-2 and V is TRBV2; D unclear. From germline, CDR1 is SNHLY and CDR2 FYNNEI. Trimming pared 3 bases from V and 5 bases from J, leaving 10 bases between. The CDR3 totals 13 residues. CDR3 DNA sequence: TGTGCCAGCAGTGACGTCCAGTCGTATGGCTACACCTTC. Translated: CASSDVQSYGYTF.

This clonotype has ten or more counts. V gene TRBV28 combines with J gene TRBJ1-3, with a tentative D call TRBD1 (5 bases). The germline V gene encodes CDR1 MDHEN and CDR2 SYDVKM. CDR3 length: 15 amino acids. V lost 6 bases and J lost 1, with 13 bases in between. CDR3 in amino acids: CASSLTQGSGNTIYF. CDR3 DNA sequence: TGTGCCAGCAGCCTTACCCAGGGATCTGGAAACACCATATATTTT.

This clonotype showed up many times. This sequence joins TRBV24-1 and TRBJ1-3, with D unresolved. Trimming took 3 bases from V and 0 from J, leaving 14 bases between them. The CDR3 runs to 17 residues. From germline, CDR1 is KGHDR and CDR2 SFDVKD. The CDR3, as DNA: TGTGCCACCAGTGATCCCGCGCTCGGCTCCTCTGGAAACACCATATATTTT. This encodes CATSDPALGSSGNTIYF.

This clonotype has more than one count but fewer than ten. The J gene is TRBJ1-1, the V gene TRBV5-1; D call uncertain. Trimming took off 0 bases at V and 5 bases at J, with 11 bases between the two ends. The length of the CDR3 is 14 residues. Germline CDR1 reads SGHRS; CDR2 reads YFSETQ. In DNA form, the CDR3 reads TGCGCCAGCAGCTTGGTGGCAGCGGGGACTGAAGCTTTCTTT. This codes for CASSLVAAGTEAFF.

In this sample, this clonotype turned up many times. This rearrangement joins TRBV12-5 to TRBJ2-2, with D hard to call. Germline CDR1 is LGHNT and CDR2 is FRNRAP. The length of the CDR3 is 14 residues. Trimming shortened V by 0 bases and J by 6 bases, and 8 bases separated the two germline ends. CDR3 DNA: TGTGCTAGTGGTTTGGTACCCCCCGCCGGGGAGCTGTTTTTT. Protein sequence: CASGLVPPAGELFF. The full variable domain, its missing parts supplied by reference TRBV12-5 and TRBJ2-2, is DARVTQTPRHKVTEMGQEVTMRCQPILGHNTVFWYRQTMMQGLELLAYFRNRAPLDDSGMPKDRFSAEMPDATLATLKIQPSEPRDSAVYFCASGLVPPAGELFFGEGSRLTVL.

This chain joins TRBV5-1 and TRBJ1-1; D possibly corresponds to TRBD1 (5 bases). This CDR3 has 13 amino acids. Per the germline V gene, CDR1 is SGHRS and CDR2 is YFSETQ. Trimming took off 6 bases at V and 1 base at J, with 10 bases between the two ends. In DNA form, the CDR3 reads TGCGCCAGCAATTGGGGCCGGAACACTGAAGCTTTCTTT. Its protein product is CASNWGRNTEAFF.

This clonotype was seen at least ten times. The chain joins TRBV29-1 to TRBJ1-3, with TRBD1 identical over 8 bases. Losses at the gene ends were 3 bases for V and 2 bases for J; bases not matched to a gene: 0. This CDR3 contains 13 residues. In germline, CDR1 is SQVTM, CDR2 ANQGSEA. The CDR3 DNA sequence: TGCAGCGTTGAGGACAGGGCTGGAAACACCATATATTTT. Encoded protein: CSVEDRAGNTIYF.

This clonotype was seen repeatedly, ten times or more. V usage is TRBV29-1 and J usage is TRBJ1-3; 7 positions agree with TRBD1. This CDR3 region has 13 residues. Per the germline V gene, CDR1 is SQVTM and CDR2 is ANQGSEA. The junction had 0 bases not matched to a gene; V was cut back by 4 bases and J by 0 bases. The CDR3 protein is CSVGQGSGNTIYF. CDR3 in DNA: TGCAGCGTTGGACAGGGCTCTGGAAACACCATATATTTT.

This clonotype was counted only a few times. V usage is TRBV5-1 and J usage is TRBJ2-2; weak D call: TRBD1 (6 bases). Germline values: CDR1 SGHRS, CDR2 YFSETQ. This CDR3 region has 15 residues. Deletions cut 4 bases from V and 0 bases from J, with 10 bases between. CDR3 coding DNA: TGCGCCAGCAGCGCGGACAGTGCGAACACCGGGGAGCTGTTTTTT. Its protein product is CASSADSANTGELFF.

This clonotype was observed a few times. CDR3 coding DNA: TGTGCCAGTAGTATGAGGTCGGGTAATGAGCAGTTCTTC. As protein: CASSMRSGNEQFF. This sequence joins TRBV19 and TRBJ2-1, with D unresolved. CDR3 size: 13 residues. Trimming left V 3 bases short and J 7 bases short, with 10 bases between. The V gene's germline CDR1 is LNHDA and CDR2 SQIVND (reference sequence).

The table lists this clonotype with many counts. The chain carries TRBV27 and TRBJ1-5, with D uncertain. The CDR3 runs 13 residues. V was clipped by 2 bases and J by 6 bases, with 8 bases between them. Germline V lookup: CDR1 MNHEY, CDR2 SMNVEV (reference sequence). The CDR3 DNA is TGTGCCAGCAGTTTAGGACCACTTCAGCCCCAGCATTTT. As protein: CASSLGPLQPQHF.

The rearrangement uses TRBV20-1 and TRBJ2-7; 9 nucleotides align to TRBD2. V was pared by 5 bases and J by 0 bases, with 5 bases of the junction left unmatched. Germline V lookup: CDR1 DFQATT, CDR2 SNEGSKA (reference sequence). The CDR3 has 14 amino acids. The CDR3: CSAPSGGRSYEQYF. CDR3 nucleotide sequence: TGCAGTGCTCCCAGCGGGGGGCGCTCCTACGAGCAGTACTTC.

Turning to this clonotype: At one end the junction does not follow the germline gene, possibly because of a read error. This chain uses TRBV15 with TRBJ2-3; TRBD1 is a possible D gene (6 bases). Germline lookup yields CDR1 LNHNV and CDR2 YYDKDF (reference sequence). The CDR3 contains 14 residues. The CDR3 loop reads CATSTGARTDTRYF. The CDR3 bases are TGTGCCACCAGCACAGGGGCCCGCACAGATACGCGGTATTTT. Full variable domain (outside the CDR3, taken from reference TRBV15 and TRBJ2-3): DAMVIQNPRYQVTQFGKPVTLSCSQTLNHNVMYWYQQKSSQAPKLLFHYYDKDFNNEADTPDNFQSRRPNTSFCFLDIRSPGLGDTAMYLCATSTGARTDTRYFGPGTRLTVL.

This clonotype came up many times. V and J are TRBV12-3 or TRBV12-4 and TRBJ1-1, with no clear D. V was cut by 3 bases and J by 1 base, with 6 bases left in between. The CDR3 has 13 amino acids. The CDR3 DNA sequence: TGTGCCAGCAGTTTCGTTCAGAACACTGAAGCTTTCTTT. Translated, it gives CASSFVQNTEAFF.